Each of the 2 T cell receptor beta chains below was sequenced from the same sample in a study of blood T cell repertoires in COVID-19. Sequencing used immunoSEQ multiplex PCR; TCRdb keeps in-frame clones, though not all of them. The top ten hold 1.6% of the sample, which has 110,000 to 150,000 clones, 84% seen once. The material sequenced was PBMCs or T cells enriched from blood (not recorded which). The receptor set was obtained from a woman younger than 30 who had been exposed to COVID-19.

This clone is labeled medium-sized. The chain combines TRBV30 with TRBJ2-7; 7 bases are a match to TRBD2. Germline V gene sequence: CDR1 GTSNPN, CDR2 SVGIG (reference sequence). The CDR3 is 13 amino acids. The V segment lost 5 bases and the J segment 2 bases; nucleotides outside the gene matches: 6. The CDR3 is CAWDRGRAYEQYF. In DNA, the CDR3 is TGTGCCTGGGACCGAGGGAGGGCCTACGAGCAGTACTTC.

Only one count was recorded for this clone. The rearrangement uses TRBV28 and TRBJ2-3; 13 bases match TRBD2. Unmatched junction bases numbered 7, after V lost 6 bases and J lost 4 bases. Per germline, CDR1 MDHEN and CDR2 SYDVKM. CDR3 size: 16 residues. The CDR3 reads CASSLRTSGSPDTQYF. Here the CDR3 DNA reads TGTGCCAGCAGCCTCCGGACTAGCGGGAGCCCAGATACGCAGTATTTT.